The entry that follows covers one T cell receptor (beta chain) sequence. The sample has other DNA sequences that encode this CDR3 too. The repertoire was sequenced with immunoSEQ multiplex PCR; TCRdb's copy has only in-frame clones and lacks some. The sample lists 170,000 or so clones, less than 90% occurring once. This entry comes from a study of blood T cell repertoires in COVID-19. CDR3 length: 14 amino acids. The germline CDR1 and CDR2 sequences are SGHTA and FQGNSA. Trimming shortened V by 2 bases and J by 0 bases, and 7 bases separated the two germline ends. The chain combines TRBV7-2 with TRBJ1-2, with D unclear. Sequenced material: PBMCs or T cells enriched from blood (not recorded which). The origin of this receptor is a woman aged 50 to 60 who had recovered from COVID-19. The CDR3 nucleotides are TGTGCCAGCAGCTTATTGGGAGCTAACTATGGCTACACCTTC. Amino acid sequence: CASSLLGANYGYTF.